This TCR beta chain was sequenced during a study of siplizumab effects on memory and regulatory T cells. As for the study in general: Paired setups tested mixed lymphocyte reactions with about 0.94 ug/mL siplizumab or no drug.

Here immunoSEQ multiplex PCR was the method, and the copy in TCRdb shows in-frame clones only, minus some. The sample includes over 14,000 clones, around 49% of them seen just once. Cocultured for over five days at 37°C were the mixed lymphocyte reaction cells. Concerning this clone: Its antigen is still unknown.

CDR1 is SNHLY, CDR2 FYNNEI, per germline. This CDR3 is built from 15 residues. The trim removed 6 bases at V and 3 bases at J, leaving 9 bases unmatched. Sequencing input: CFSE-low (dividing) CD4+ T cells sorted from an allogeneic mixed lymphocyte reaction. The gene calls are TRBV2 and TRBJ1-2, with TRBD1 matching over 8 bases. This clonotype was obtained from a human donor in good health; the cells came from an allogeneic mixed lymphocyte reaction. CDR3 residues: CASSLQGAQYYGYTF. CDR3 nucleotides: TGTGCCAGCAGCCTCCAGGGGGCTCAATACTATGGCTACACCTTC.